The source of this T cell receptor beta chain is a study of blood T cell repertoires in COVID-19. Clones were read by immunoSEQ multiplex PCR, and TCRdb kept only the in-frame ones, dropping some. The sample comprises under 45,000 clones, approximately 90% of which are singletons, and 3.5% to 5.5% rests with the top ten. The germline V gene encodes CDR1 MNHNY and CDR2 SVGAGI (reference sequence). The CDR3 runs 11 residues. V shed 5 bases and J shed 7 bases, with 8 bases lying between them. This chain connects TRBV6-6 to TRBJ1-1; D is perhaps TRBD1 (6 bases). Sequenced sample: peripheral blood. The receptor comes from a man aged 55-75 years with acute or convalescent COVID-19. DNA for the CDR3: TGTGCCAGCAGTCAACAGGGTGAAGCTTTCTTT. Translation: CASSQQGEAFF.